This TCR beta chain stems from a study of T-cell memory formation after mild COVID-19 (TCRdb year 2021). Context from the whole study: TCR sequence clusters from the two donors were found to be largely donor specific. In a couple of donors, T-cell clones that expanded and contracted after mild COVID-19 were tracked by sequencing TCRalpha and TCRbeta repertoires over time. Two young, previously healthy adult volunteers made up the cohort, one male and one female. Findings and caveats that apply to the study as a whole: Some responding clones were detected in pre-infection memory, suggesting pre-existing cross-reactive memory T cells joined the SARS-CoV-2 response. SARS-CoV-2 specificity of the second-wave clones peaking on day 37 was not confirmed. Only two mild cases were covered in the study, and larger cohorts including severe cases with pre-infection samples were considered necessary. Balanced CD4/CD8 phenotypes were observed for clones contracting from day 15 to 85, whereas a bias towards CD4+ was observed for a second wave of clones expanding from day 15 to 37. Contracting CD4+ clones turned up mainly in the CM and EM memory subsets, whereas EMRA was where CD8+ clones were enriched.

Sequenced on an Illumina NovaSeq 6000. TCRalpha and TCRbeta cDNA libraries were built by 5'RACE with constant-segment primers, adding sample barcodes and unique molecular identifiers. RNA was extracted from every sample with Trizol reagent. The libraries were amplified in two PCR steps, and the second step added a second sample barcode and Illumina TruSeq adapters. Sequencing of the libraries was done on an Illumina NovaSeq, producing 2 x 150 bp paired-end reads. In the paper's pipeline: Reads were demultiplexed and collapsed into UMI-guided consensus sequences with migec v1.2.7. Using mixcr v2.1.11, the UMI consensuses were aligned to TRA and TRB V and J templates and assembled into clonotypes. Expanded or contracted clonotypes were those called significant by both edgeR and NoisET, with noise models trained on biological replicates. edgeR calls used a false discovery rate-adjusted p below 0.01 and a log2 fold-change threshold of 1. As an exploratory analysis of dynamics, PCA with hierarchical clustering was applied to max-normalized trajectories of the 1000 most abundant clonotypes. Each responding clone was given a CD4 or CD8 phenotype based on the CD4+ and CD8+ repertoires, which had been sequenced separately. TCRdb redid the processing of the public reads, applying fastp at Q25 and MiXCR, and retained in-frame beta chains. Entries that share a CDR3 protein sequence are merged under the most common genes and DNA. The V and J calls come from TCRdb's annotation, not from the publication. This sample comprises hundreds of thousands of distinct CDR3 sequences, 15% to 20% of them detected only once. More than 9% of the sample is in the top ten clones.

Ficoll-Paque density gradient centrifugation was the method used to isolate PBMCs. The sample holds a few counts of this clonotype. The clone's antigen remains unknown. Per-base quality was not reported, and no clone a single base away is much larger than it. The junction shows trimming of 7 bases on V and 3 bases on J, plus 13 bases between the germline ends. The CDR3 covers 13 residues, taking in both the cysteine and the phenylalanine. The sequence is cut down to CDR3 DNA, 39 bases in frame from base 1. The sample comprised PBMCs or a T cell subset sorted from them (not recorded which). The sequence came from an adult woman who had mild COVID-19 (a few samples of this study predate the infection). The sample titles of this study are shuffled in the database, so cell type and time point are left out; the donor was told from shared clones. Recombination linked TRBV12-3 or TRBV12-4 to TRBJ2-7; the D gene cannot be resolved beyond TRBD1 or TRBD2, each matching 5 bases. Here is the DNA: TGTGCCAGCAACCGGGACCTTTTCTACGAGCAGTACTTC. The resulting protein is CASNRDLFYEQYF.